These T cell receptor beta chains were read from a single sample in a study of cytomegalovirus exposure and HLA in healthy donors. Clones were sequenced by immunoSEQ multiplex PCR, and TCRdb holds only the in-frame ones, with some missing. In total, the table holds tens of thousands of clones. The sample consisted of PBMCs. The receptor set was obtained from a male donor in good health and CMV-seronegative. Both conserved end residues are trimmed from each CDR3.

j_call v_call cdr3_aa
TRBJ1-2 TRBV2 VSRGAEGGYGYT
TRBJ2-5 TRBV5-1 ASSLTGGLAGRETQY
TRBJ2-6 TRBV7-9 ASSPREGRAGANVLT
TRBJ2-5 TRBV7-3 ASSLSGGVGETQY
TRBJ1-2 TRBV19 ASSMLNRGYGYT
TRBJ2-1 TRBV11-3 ASSHGTSGRADEQF
TRBJ2-1 TRBV7-9 ASSAPLRDRGGNEQF
TRBJ1-5 TRBV18 ASSPRPDQPQH
TRBJ2-3 TRBV30 AGSVGQGNTDTQY
TRBJ2-7 TRBV4-2 ASSLGTAPYEQY
TRBJ2-1 TRBV9 ASSPGTSGGNEQF
TRBJ1-5 TRBV28 ASSLDLGANQPQH
TRBJ2-7 TRBV18 ASSRGQGVDEQY
TRBJ2-3 TRBV6-5 ASAWGPYTDTQY
TRBJ2-1 TRBV7-9 ASSNAGQGDNEQF
TRBJ1-2 TRBV5-5 ASSLATNYGYT
TRBJ2-1 TRBV11-2 ASSLDLAGPSDNEQF
TRBJ1-5 TRBV28 ASSPGNTQHQH
TRBJ2-2 TRBV28 ASSSLPRGGLAGVRELF
TRBJ1-3 TRBV10-3 AISPGTQGNTIY
TRBJ1-5 TRBV6-1 ASRHGVGGPQH
TRBJ1-2 TRBV28 ASSSPGAGIGYT
TRBJ2-5 TRBV4-2 ASSLDRRVGETQY
TRBJ1-5 TRBV27 ASSSGVFVSNQPQH
TRBJ2-1 TRBV6-5 ASSSGLAVDNEQF
TRBJ2-3 TRBV5-1 ASSLTSGSTDTQY
TRBJ2-5 TRBV7-9 ASSPRTGEETQY
TRBJ2-7 TRBV28 ASSSGQVYEQY
TRBJ1-6 TRBV5-6 ASSQLADRENSPLH
TRBJ2-3 TRBV6-5 ASSYRRRADTQY
. TRBV10-3 AISVGGGQETQY
TRBJ2-5 TRBV7-2 ASSLPEGGGWEETQY
TRBJ2-7 TRBV27 ASRKVSLSGATYEQY
TRBJ2-3 TRBV7-3 ASSGLARGGPDTQY
TRBJ1-2 TRBV10-3 AISERGTVYGYT
TRBJ2-3 TRBV19 ASRDIRTQY
TRBJ1-3 TRBV2 ASSRQGSGNTIY
TRBJ2-2 TRBV7-2 ASSLLGGRNTGELF
TRBJ2-7 TRBV6-5 ASSYSSVSSYEQY
TRBJ1-5 TRBV6-5 ASSPERGNQPQH
TRBJ1-1 TRBV11-3 ASSRTGITEAF
TRBJ2-3 TRBV6-4 ASSDELGGPGY
TRBJ2-7 TRBV5-1 ASSLERGTYEQY
TRBJ2-7 TRBV5-1 ASKGQGSSYEQY
TRBJ1-5 TRBV6-5 ASSARGGVAQPQH
TRBJ2-2 TRBV7-9 ASSLAPYTGELF
TRBJ2-5 TRBV29-1 SVYLGLRETQY
TRBJ1-1 TRBV4-1 ASSQTGAVLAF